The next 24 T cell receptor beta chains were all read from a single sample in a study of blood T cell repertoires in COVID-19. This table comes from immunoSEQ multiplex PCR, and its TCRdb copy is limited to in-frame clones, with some not included. The table has about 250,000 clones, 88% seen once. The material sequenced was peripheral blood. The receptors come from a woman in her thirties with COVID-19, enrolled during active disease.

This chain links TRBV9 with TRBJ2-2, with 13 bases lining up with TRBD2. Unmatched junction bases numbered 4, after V lost 0 bases and J lost 5 bases. The CDR3 consists of 17 residues. Germline V gives CDR1 SGDLS, CDR2 YYNGEE. CDR3 sequence (DNA): TGTGCCAGCAGCGTAGGTACTAGCGGGAGGGGTACCGGGGAGCTGTTTTTT. Encoded protein: CASSVGTSGRGTGELFF. The variable domain in full, completed from reference TRBV9 and TRBJ2-2, reads DSGVTQTPKHLITATGQRVTLRCSPRSGDLSVYWYQQSLDQGLQFLIQYYNGEERAKGNILERFSAQQFPDLHSELNLSSLELGDSALYFCASSVGTSGRGTGELFFGEGSRLTVL.

V is TRBV28 and J is TRBJ2-7; 10 bases align to TRBD1. The J segment lost 9 bases and the V segment lost 7 bases, leaving 15 bases of the junction unmatched. This CDR3 has 15 amino acids. CDR1 and CDR2 from the germline V gene are MDHEN and SYDVKM. The CDR3 nucleotides are TGTGCCAGCATCGTACGACAGGGGGCTACGGGGTTGCAGTACTTC. Protein: CASIVRQGATGLQYF. Looking up the rest from reference TRBV28 and TRBJ2-7 gives the full variable domain: DVKVTQSSRYLVKRTGEKVFLECVQDMDHENMFWYRQDPGLGLRLIYFSYDVKMKEKGDIPEGYSVSREKKERFSLILESASTNQTSMYLCASIVRQGATGLQYFGPGTRLTVT.

This rearrangement joins TRBV27 to TRBJ1-2; 7 bases fit TRBD1. The germline CDR1 and CDR2 sequences are MNHEY and SMNVEV (reference sequence). The CDR3 length is 13 residues. Losses at the gene ends were 5 bases for V and 8 bases for J; bases not matched to a gene: 8. CDR3 nucleotide sequence: TGTGCCAGCAGTCCCCGACAGGGCCGAGGCTACACCTTC. Translating gives CASSPRQGRGYTF.

The V call is TRBV4-1, the J call TRBJ1-1; D is ambiguous. Germline-derived CDR1 and CDR2 are MGHRA and YSYEKL. V was cut by 4 bases and J by 1 base, with 16 bases left in between. CDR3 length: 16 amino acids. The CDR3 loop is CASSRFGGRQNTEAFF. The CDR3 DNA sequence: TGCGCCAGCAGCCGTTTCGGAGGACGGCAGAACACTGAAGCTTTCTTT.

This clone was detected only once. The gene calls are TRBV19 and TRBJ2-5; maybe TRBD1 (5 bases). V lost 1 base to trimming and J lost 0 bases, with 12 bases between them. CDR1 and CDR2 (germline): LNHDA, SQIVND (reference sequence). This CDR3 region has 16 residues. The CDR3 DNA is TGTGCCAGTAGTATAGGGGTTAGGACAAACCAAGAGACCCAGTACTTC. This translates into CASSIGVRTNQETQYF.

The V call is TRBV10-1, the J call TRBJ1-1; D is perhaps TRBD1 (6 bases). The CDR3 has 12 amino acids. V was cut by 5 bases and J by 10 bases, with 14 bases left in between. Germline-derived CDR1 and CDR2 are WNHNN and SYGVQD (reference sequence). The CDR3 bases are TGCGCCAGCAGTATGAATACAGGGCGAGCTTTCTTT. Encoded protein: CASSMNTGRAFF.

This clone occurred once. V and J are TRBV7-9 and TRBJ1-1; possible D gene TRBD1, 6 bases. The V and J ends lost 5 bases and 0 bases respectively, with 16 bases between them. This CDR3 has 16 amino acids. From germline, CDR1 is SEHNR and CDR2 FQNEAQ (reference sequence). The CDR3 DNA reads TGTGCCAGCAGCGACACACCGACAGGATTGAACACTGAAGCTTTCTTT. Its protein is CASSDTPTGLNTEAFF.

This sequence joins TRBV5-6 and TRBJ2-2; the match to TRBD1 covers 7 bases. The CDR3 runs 13 residues. The germline CDR1 and CDR2 sequences are SGHDT and YYEEEE. V was clipped by 5 bases and J by 7 bases; unmatched bases: 5. This CDR3 is CASRKTGYGELFF. In nucleotides, the CDR3 is TGTGCCAGCAGGAAGACAGGGTACGGGGAGCTGTTTTTT. Supplemented by reference TRBV5-6 and TRBJ2-2, the full variable domain reads DAGVTQSPTHLIKTRGQQVTLRCSPKSGHDTVSWYQQALGQGPQFIFQYYEEEERQRGNFPDRFSGHQFPNYSSELNVNALLLGDSALYLCASRKTGYGELFFGEGSRLTVL.

Worth noting for this clone: The sample has other DNA sequences that encode this CDR3 too. V usage is TRBV7-9 and J usage is TRBJ1-5; perhaps TRBD1 as D (5 bases). Trimming shortened V by 3 bases and J by 5 bases, and 8 bases separated the two germline ends. This CDR3 contains 13 residues. CDR1 is SEHNR and CDR2 is FQNEAQ in the germline V gene (reference sequence). The DNA for the CDR3 is TGTGCCAGCAGCTTGGGCAGGGATCAGCCCCAGCATTTT. Protein: CASSLGRDQPQHF.

The chain recombines TRBV6-6 with TRBJ2-2, with D maybe TRBD2 (6 bases). The CDR3 totals 15 residues. Trimming took off 8 bases at V and 3 bases at J, with 16 bases between the two ends. The germline gives CDR1 MNHNY, CDR2 SVGAGI (reference sequence). The CDR3 nucleotides are TGTGCCAGCGCCGATACGGGACTCTACACCGGGGAGCTGTTTTTT. Amino acid sequence: CASADTGLYTGELFF.

The gene calls are TRBV9 and TRBJ2-1; D may be TRBD2 (6 bases). Trimming stripped 1 base from V and 0 bases from J, with 11 bases between. The CDR3 consists of 16 residues. Looked up from germline, CDR1 is SGDLS and CDR2 is YYNGEE. The CDR3 DNA follows: TGTGCCAGCAGCGTATCGGGAGCGAGCTCCTACAATGAGCAGTTCTTC. Translating gives CASSVSGASSYNEQFF.

The chain has TRBV6-5 and TRBJ1-5; a weak D match, TRBD1 (5 bases). The CDR3 extends over 14 amino acids. Germline values: CDR1 MNHEY, CDR2 SVGAGI. V was shortened by 0 bases and J by 7 bases, with 10 bases between the two germline ends. DNA for the CDR3: TGTGCCAGCAGTTACTCGGGGGGGGTCCAGCCCCAGCATTTT. It encodes CASSYSGGVQPQHF.

The V and J genes are TRBV19 and TRBJ2-2, with 8 positions matching TRBD2. The CDR3 spans 15 residues. Germline values: CDR1 LNHDA, CDR2 SQIVND (reference sequence). V was clipped by 6 bases and J by 7 bases; unmatched bases: 10. The CDR3 region has the DNA TGTGCCAGTAGGGCCGGGAGGGGGGTCGGCGGGGAGCTGTTTTTT. Its translation: CASRAGRGVGGELFF.

The rearrangement joins TRBV6-5 to TRBJ1-5; the D gene is possibly TRBD1 (6 bases). Germline CDR1 reads MNHEY; CDR2 reads SVGAGI. The length of the CDR3 is 14 residues. V was cut by 6 bases and J by 5 bases, with 14 bases left in between. CDR3 DNA: TGTGCCAGCAGACGGACAGAGAAGGATCAGCCCCAGCATTTT. Its protein product is CASRRTEKDQPQHF.

The rearrangement uses TRBV7-2 and TRBJ2-1; 14 positions agree with TRBD2. Germline assignment: CDR1 SGHTA and CDR2 FQGNSA. The V segment lost 1 base and the J segment 9 bases; nucleotides outside the gene matches: 5. The CDR3 is 16 residues long. CDR3 DNA sequence: TGTGCCAGCAGCTTAGTGTCGGGACTAGCGGGAGTTGAGCAGTTCTTC. It codes for CASSLVSGLAGVEQFF.

The chain is built from TRBV9 and TRBJ2-3; 9 bases align to TRBD2. Trimming at V came to 1 base and at J to 2 bases, leaving 2 bases not matched to a gene. The CDR3 totals 15 residues. Germline V lookup: CDR1 SGDLS, CDR2 YYNGEE. The DNA of the CDR3 is TGTGCCAGCAGCGTACTAGCGGGACCCACAGATACGCAGTATTTT. Translated, it gives CASSVLAGPTDTQYF.

V is TRBV19 and J is TRBJ2-1; 13 bases line up with TRBD2. Unmatched junction bases numbered 7, after V lost 5 bases and J lost 0 bases. The V gene's germline CDR1 is LNHDA and CDR2 SQIVND (reference sequence). The CDR3 extends over 18 amino acids. CDR3 DNA sequence: TGTGCCAGTAGTTTGGGACTAGCGGGATACAGCTCCTACAATGAGCAGTTCTTC. Translated, it gives CASSLGLAGYSSYNEQFF.

The rearrangement links TRBV18 to TRBJ2-2; TRBD1 matches 8 bases. The CDR3 has 18 amino acids. Germline-derived CDR1 and CDR2 are KGHSH and LQKENI. V lost 3 bases to trimming and J lost 3 bases; unmatched junction nucleotides: 12. The CDR3: CASSPIQGATGDTGELFF. The CDR3 nucleotides read TGTGCCAGCTCACCTATCCAGGGGGCAACAGGGGACACCGGGGAGCTGTTTTTT.

This clone appeared a few times. This chain uses TRBV10-3 with TRBJ2-3; 7 nucleotides agree with TRBD2. The V gene end was trimmed by 3 bases and the J gene end by 1 base; junction bases not matched to a gene: 7. Germline CDR1 and CDR2: ENHRY and SYGVKD. CDR3 length equals 16 residues. The CDR3 loop is CAISEVGAGGTDTQYF. The CDR3 bases are TGTGCCATCAGTGAAGTTGGGGCGGGGGGCACAGATACGCAGTATTTT.

The CDR3: CASSLGQLANYGYTF. CDR3 DNA sequence: TGTGCCAGCAGTCTGGGACAGTTGGCTAACTATGGCTACACCTTC. V gene TRBV28 combines with J gene TRBJ1-2; 7 bases agree with TRBD1. The V gene's germline CDR1 is MDHEN and CDR2 SYDVKM. V trimming: 5 bases; J trimming: 0 bases; junction bases outside the gene matches: 6. This CDR3 is built from 15 residues.

This rearrangement joins TRBV19 to TRBJ2-3; 7 bases line up with TRBD1. The germline gives CDR1 LNHDA, CDR2 SQIVND (reference sequence). The CDR3 runs 14 residues. Germline trimming cut 8 bases from V and 2 bases from J; bases unmatched to any gene: 7. CDR3 protein: CASLGQQVTDTQYF. The CDR3 DNA reads as TGTGCCAGTTTGGGACAGCAAGTCACAGATACGCAGTATTTT.

The rearrangement joins TRBV3-1 (or the pseudogene TRBV3-2) to TRBJ2-7; the D is unclear. Trimming left V 2 bases short and J 3 bases short, with 5 bases between. CDR1 is LGHDT and CDR2 is YNNKEL in the germline V gene (reference sequence). This CDR3 spans 12 amino acids. The CDR3 loop is CASSQPIYEQYF. CDR3 bases: TGTGCCAGCAGCCAACCCATCTACGAGCAGTACTTC.

This rearrangement joins TRBV7-8 to TRBJ2-1, with 13 bases aligning to TRBD2. Trimming took 1 base from V and 8 from J; bases not matched to a gene: 5. This CDR3 region has 16 residues. Germline lookup yields CDR1 SGHVS and CDR2 FQNEAQ. The CDR3 reads CASSLGTSGSLDEQFF. CDR3 DNA: TGTGCCAGCAGCTTAGGGACTAGCGGGAGTCTCGATGAGCAGTTCTTC.

The rearrangement links TRBV5-8 to TRBJ2-4; 9 bases fit TRBD2. Germline-derived CDR1 and CDR2 are SGHTS and YDEGEE. The CDR3 sequence is 15 residues long. J was trimmed by 6 bases and V by 2 bases; bases with no gene match: 6. In nucleotides, the CDR3 is TGTGCCAGCAGCTTTAAGCGGGGGGCTACAAACATTCAGTACTTC. Translating it yields CASSFKRGATNIQYF.